This passage covers 25 T cell receptor beta chains from one sample sequenced in a study of Ad26.COV2.S vaccination and SARS-CoV-2 variants. Profiling relied on immunoSEQ multiplex PCR, and the TCRdb table lists in-frame clones only, not all of them. This table holds 300,000 to 350,000 clones, 88% found once. Stated treatment: about 20 received Ad26.COV2.S at low or high dose, single or two shots; roughly five received placebo; per-sample allocation not given. After the first vaccine or placebo injection, samples were drawn on day 63. The sample here was peripheral blood, taken in a trial of Ad26.COV2.S vaccine versus placebo. All receptors come from a person aged 18-65 years who received the Ad26.COV2.S COVID-19 vaccine or a placebo.

V is TRBV30 and J is TRBJ1-2; D is perhaps TRBD1 (5 bases). Trimming cost V 0 bases and J 2 bases, with 22 bases left between them. Germline lookup yields CDR1 GTSNPN and CDR2 SVGIG (reference sequence). The CDR3 contains 18 residues. The CDR3 DNA reads TGTGCCTGGAGTGTAATGAGTTCGGCAGGGTCCCTAAACTATGGCTACACCTTC. It translates to CAWSVMSSAGSLNYGYTF. Full variable domain (remainder filled in from reference TRBV30 and TRBJ1-2): SQTIHQWPATLVQPVGSPLSLECTVEGTSNPNLYWYRQAAGRGLQLLFYSVGIGQISSEVPQNLSASRPQDRQFILSSKKLLLSDSGFYLCAWSVMSSAGSLNYGYTFGSGTRLTVV.

The V gene is TRBV28, the J gene TRBJ2-1; 9 bases map to TRBD2. The CDR3 runs to 16 residues. Germline CDR1 reads MDHEN; CDR2 reads SYDVKM. Losses at the gene ends were 4 bases for V and 10 bases for J; bases not matched to a gene: 14. CDR3 protein: CASSSKASGANKEQFF. The CDR3 DNA follows: TGTGCCAGCAGTTCCAAGGCTAGCGGGGCAAATAAGGAGCAGTTCTTC.

The rearrangement joins TRBV24-1 to TRBJ2-1; possibly TRBD2 for D (6 bases). The length of the CDR3 is 15 residues. V shed 4 bases and J shed 0 bases, with 9 bases lying between them. CDR1 and CDR2 (germline): KGHDR, SFDVKD. CDR3 residues: CATSEAGRSYNEQFF. The DNA of the CDR3 is TGTGCCACCAGTGAAGCGGGCCGCTCCTACAATGAGCAGTTCTTC.

The chain employs TRBV28 and TRBJ1-5; D is unresolved. This CDR3 comprises 17 residues. V dropped 2 bases and J dropped 2 bases, with 16 bases sitting between them. In germline, CDR1 is MDHEN, CDR2 SYDVKM. The CDR3 sequence is CASSLNPYHGGNQPQHF. For the CDR3, the DNA is TGTGCCAGCAGTTTAAACCCGTACCACGGTGGCAATCAGCCCCAGCATTTT. The variable domain in full, with the rest retrieved from reference TRBV28 and TRBJ1-5, is DVKVTQSSRYLVKRTGEKVFLECVQDMDHENMFWYRQDPGLGLRLIYFSYDVKMKEKGDIPEGYSVSREKKERFSLILESASTNQTSMYLCASSLNPYHGGNQPQHFGDGTRLSIL.

The chain has TRBV6-5 and TRBJ2-2; 8 positions match TRBD1. With 4 bases clipped from V and 7 bases from J, the junction kept 2 bases outside the gene matches. CDR1 MNHEY and CDR2 SVGAGI come from the germline V gene. The CDR3 has 13 residues. CDR3 in DNA: TGTGCCAGCAGTTCGACAGGGGTCGGGGAGCTGTTTTTT. Protein product: CASSSTGVGELFF.

The chain couples TRBV3-1 (or the pseudogene TRBV3-2) to TRBJ2-2, with 7 bases identical to TRBD1. There are 16 residues in the CDR3. V dropped 0 bases and J dropped 2; count of bases not matched to a gene: 3. Germline CDR1 is LGHDT and CDR2 is YNNKEL (reference sequence). The DNA for the CDR3 is TGTGCCAGCAGCCAAGAAGGGACAGCAAACACCGGGGAGCTGTTTTTT. Residues: CASSQEGTANTGELFF.

This chain joins TRBV6-2 or TRBV6-3 and TRBJ2-7; D remains unclear. This CDR3 comprises 17 residues. Looked up from germline, CDR1 is MNHEY and CDR2 is SVGEGT. V gave up 2 bases and J gave up 3 bases, with 20 bases separating them. The CDR3 bases are TGTGCCAGCAGTTACGCCGCTGCAGAGGCAGTAAGCTACGAGCAGTACTTC. Its translation is CASSYAAAEAVSYEQYF.

V is TRBV3-1 (or the pseudogene TRBV3-2) and J is TRBJ2-7; D remains unclear. Germline values: CDR1 LGHDT, CDR2 YNNKEL (reference sequence). V lost 4 bases to trimming and J lost 0 bases, with 10 bases between them. The CDR3 is 14 amino acids. This CDR3 is CASSPERSSYEQYF. Written as DNA, the CDR3 is TGTGCCAGCAGCCCGGAGAGATCCTCCTACGAGCAGTACTTC.

The chain is built from TRBV7-2 and TRBJ2-4, with D perhaps matching TRBD2 (5 bases). This CDR3 spans 14 amino acids. Looked up from germline, CDR1 is SGHTA and CDR2 is FQGNSA. V lost 7 bases to trimming and J lost 7 bases, with 17 bases between them. The CDR3 DNA is TGTGCCAGCACCACAAGTCCGGGGAAGAACATTCAGTACTTC. It codes for CASTTSPGKNIQYF.

The chain recombines TRBV6-6 with TRBJ2-7, with D tentatively TRBD2 (6 bases). The V end was cut by 11 bases, the J end by 5 bases, with 22 bases between. Germline V gene data show CDR1 as MNHNY and CDR2 as SVGAGI (reference sequence). The CDR3 covers 14 residues. CDR3 amino acids: CAVGWRAERDEQYF. As DNA, the CDR3 is TGTGCCGTTGGGTGGAGGGCGGAACGGGACGAGCAGTACTTC.

V gene TRBV6-5 combines with J gene TRBJ1-4; D perhaps matches TRBD1 (6 bases). The V end lost 8 bases, the J end lost 6 bases, and 19 bases lay between the germline ends. CDR1 is MNHEY, CDR2 SVGAGI, per germline. The CDR3 contains 15 residues. CDR3 DNA sequence: TGTGCCAGCTACTCCCCGCGGGGGGCCCATGAAAAACTGTTTTTT. This codes for CASYSPRGAHEKLFF.

The V gene is TRBV6-2 or TRBV6-3, the J gene TRBJ1-2; weak D call: TRBD1 (6 bases). Trimming took 2 bases from V and 8 from J, leaving 18 bases between them. This CDR3 has 15 residues. Germline V CDR1 and CDR2: MNHEY, SVGEGT. CDR3: CASSYTGTRGNGYTF. The DNA of the CDR3 is TGTGCCAGCAGTTACACAGGGACGAGGGGGAACGGCTACACCTTC.

Notes on this clone: The junction and the germline gene differ at one end; a read error may be behind it. The chain couples TRBV10-2 to TRBJ1-5; a possible D gene is TRBD1 (6 bases). CDR3 size: 12 residues. The V gene's germline CDR1 is WSHSY and CDR2 SAAADI. The CDR3 reads CASSESGGPRHF. The CDR3, as DNA: TGCGCCAGCAGTGAGTCTGGGGGCCCCCGGCATTTT.

The genes are TRBV4-2 and TRBJ2-3; D is undetermined. The germline V gene has CDR1 LGHNA and CDR2 YNFKEQ. With 1 base removed from V and 4 bases from J, the gap between germline ends came to 9 bases. The CDR3 length is 14 residues. The CDR3 bases are TGTGCCAGCAGCCAAGCTGCAGGCCCAGATACGCAGTATTTT. It encodes CASSQAAGPDTQYF.

The chain carries TRBV5-1 and TRBJ1-6; 8 bases match TRBD1. CDR1 is SGHRS, CDR2 YFSETQ, per germline. Trimming cost V 5 bases and J 9 bases; bases outside gene matches: 7. CDR3 length equals 14 residues. CDR3 sequence (DNA): TGCGCCAGCAGTGAGGACAGGGCCCCTTCACCCCTCCACTTT. Its protein is CASSEDRAPSPLHF.

V and J are TRBV6-2 or TRBV6-3 and TRBJ2-7, with D perhaps TRBD1 (5 bases). The germline CDR1 and CDR2 sequences are MNHEY and SVGEGT. V dropped 2 bases and J dropped 5 bases, with 7 bases sitting between them. This CDR3 is 12 amino acids long. The CDR3 bases are TGTGCCAGCAGTTACAGGGGCCACGAGCAGTACTTC. It yields the protein CASSYRGHEQYF.

CDR3 sequence: CASSVLGTSGFYEQYF. The CDR3 DNA reads TGTGCCAGCAGCGTTCTCGGGACTAGCGGTTTCTACGAGCAGTACTTC. The chain couples TRBV5-4 to TRBJ2-7; TRBD2 agrees at 11 bases. Trimming removed 4 bases from V and 3 bases from J; junction bases left unmatched: 9. The germline gives CDR1 SGHNT, CDR2 YYREEE (reference sequence). The length of the CDR3 is 16 residues.

The rearrangement links TRBV7-9 to TRBJ1-3; D may be TRBD1 (5 bases). Per the germline V gene, CDR1 is SEHNR and CDR2 is FQNEAQ (reference sequence). This CDR3 is 13 amino acids long. Trimming cost V 8 bases and J 2 bases, with 10 bases left between them. CDR3 bases: TGTGCCAGCGGTCAGGGTGCTGGAAACACCATATATTTT. Protein sequence: CASGQGAGNTIYF.

This clone was seen just once. The rearrangement links TRBV25-1 to TRBJ1-1; D call uncertain. Between the trimmed V and J ends, which lost 7 bases and 1 base, there was a span of 10 bases. The CDR3 has 13 residues. Germline CDR1 reads MGHDK; CDR2 reads SYGVNS. The CDR3 reads CASMGIKNTEAFF. The CDR3, as DNA: TGTGCCAGCATGGGCATAAAGAACACTGAAGCTTTCTTT.

The chain employs TRBV27 and TRBJ2-3, with a weak D call TRBD2 (5 bases). This CDR3 comprises 14 residues. Trimming stripped 5 bases from V and 4 bases from J, with 13 bases between. In germline, CDR1 is MNHEY, CDR2 SMNVEV (reference sequence). CDR3 DNA sequence: TGTGCCAGCAGTCCGACTAAAGTGGCAGATACGCAGTATTTT. Protein: CASSPTKVADTQYF.

CDR3 region: CASSSGGGKGYTF. The DNA of the CDR3 is TGTGCCAGCAGTTCCGGCGGGGGAAAAGGCTACACCTTC. The J gene is TRBJ1-2, the V gene TRBV6-2 or TRBV6-3; a possible D gene is TRBD1 (5 bases). V was clipped by 4 bases and J by 8 bases, with 14 bases between them. This CDR3 is 13 amino acids long. The germline gives CDR1 MNHEY, CDR2 SVGEGT.

The chain employs TRBV4-3 and TRBJ2-5; TRBD1 agrees at 7 bases. Germline CDR1 and CDR2: LGHNA and YSLEER. This CDR3 spans 15 amino acids. Germline trimming cut 0 bases from V and 2 bases from J; bases unmatched to any gene: 3. Here the CDR3 DNA reads TGCGCCAGCAGCCAAGAGAGGGGGCGGCAAGAGACCCAGTACTTC. This encodes CASSQERGRQETQYF.

The chain links TRBV7-3 to TRBJ2-1; TRBD2 might be the D (5 bases). Germline CDR1 is SGHTA and CDR2 is FQGTGA. V lost 0 bases, J lost 9 bases, and 21 bases lay in between. The CDR3 has 17 residues. The CDR3 sequence is CASSLTGAQEIHSEQFF. The DNA for the CDR3 is TGTGCCAGCAGCTTAACGGGAGCTCAAGAGATACATAGTGAGCAGTTCTTC.

J is TRBJ1-2 and V is TRBV3-1 (or the pseudogene TRBV3-2); weak D call: TRBD1 (5 bases). Germline loops: CDR1 LGHDT, CDR2 YNNKEL (reference sequence). This CDR3 is built from 17 residues. Between the trimmed V and J ends, which lost 2 bases and 2 bases, there was a span of 18 bases. The DNA for the CDR3 is TGTGCCAGCAGCCAATTACCAGACAGCTTATTGAACTATGGCTACACCTTC. Translated: CASSQLPDSLLNYGYTF.

In DNA, the CDR3 is TGCGCCAGCAGCCAAGAAAGTTTCATAAGGGGGAATAACTATGGCTACACCTTC. Its translation: CASSQESFIRGNNYGYTF. The chain uses TRBV4-3 and TRBJ1-2, with D perhaps TRBD1 (6 bases). The germline V gene has CDR1 LGHNA and CDR2 YSLEER. The CDR3 totals 18 residues. Trimming shortened V by 0 bases and J by 1 base, and 18 bases separated the two germline ends.